A selection of T cell receptor beta chains follows, all from one sample in a study of radiotherapy plus CTLA-4 blockade in lung cancer. Profiled with immunoSEQ multiplex PCR; TCRdb holds only in-frame clones, not every one. The data hold about 49,000 clones, with 70% to 80% observed a single time. The input for sequencing was peripheral blood, taken from a patient treated with radiotherapy plus ipilimumab. The receptors stem from a human donor with non-small cell lung cancer who had stable disease on radiotherapy plus ipilimumab. Each CDR3 is given with its conserved first and last residue. The order of the fields is clone size, D gene, V gene, J gene, CDR3 DNA, CDR3 protein. A D gene is named only where the DNA matches it firmly. A row's size may be missing; if present it is once, few, many or a size class.

-	TRBD1	TRBV28	TRBJ1-5	TGTGCCAGCAGTCCCTGGACGCCGGGACAGGGAAGCAATCAGCCCCAGCATTTT	CASSPWTPGQGSNQPQHF
-	-	TRBV5-1	TRBJ2-2	TGCGCCAGCAGCCCAACCAGGGCGGGTAACATCCAGAACACCGGGGAGCTGTTTTTT	CASSPTRAGNIQNTGELFF
-	TRBD1	TRBV10-2	TRBJ1-2	TGCGCCAGCAGTTTCCGGACAGGGCCGTCGGTCACCTATGGCTACACCTTC	CASSFRTGPSVTYGYTF
-	-	TRBV29-1	TRBJ1-4	TGCAGCGTTGAACAGGCACCTAATGAAAAACTGTTTTTT	CSVEQAPNEKLFF
-	-	TRBV7-8	TRBJ1-5	TGTGCCAGCAGCTCCCTAGACCGGGGGGCCCCCAATCAGCCCCAGCATTTT	CASSSLDRGAPNQPQHF
-	-	TRBV7-3	TRBJ2-5	TGTGCCAGCAGCTTAGGAGAGACCGCCCGGGCAGAGACCCAGTACTTC	CASSLGETARAETQYF
-	TRBD1	TRBV27	TRBJ1-1	TGTGCCAGCAGTTTGGGGACAGGGGGCAACACTGAAGCTTTCTTT	CASSLGTGGNTEAFF
-	-	TRBV7-8	TRBJ1-1	TGTGCCAGCAGCTTTCTGGGTAGAACCACCATACTTAACACTGAAGCTTTCTTT	CASSFLGRTTILNTEAFF
once	-	TRBV7-2	TRBJ1-5	TGTGCCAGCACCCGAGGAGGGGCCAATCAGCCCCAGCATTTT	CASTRGGANQPQHF
-	-	TRBV6-5	TRBJ1-5	TGTGCCAGCAGTTACTCTAAGGGTGTTGGTCAGCCCCAGCATTTT	CASSYSKGVGQPQHF
-	TRBD2	TRBV7-2	TRBJ2-1	TGTGCCAGCAGCAAAAGCGGGGGGGCCATTGTTGAGCAGTTCTTC	CASSKSGGAIVEQFF
-	-	TRBV30	TRBJ2-1	TGTGCCTGGTTCGGGAGTGAGCAGTTCTTC	CAWFGSEQFF
-	-	TRBV5-4	TRBJ2-3	TGTGCCAGCAGCCCTCCCCCATCCACAGATACGCAGTATTTT	CASSPPPSTDTQYF
few	-	TRBV28	TRBJ2-1	TGTGCCAGCAGTTTATCCGGGACAAGACACAATGAGCAGTTCTTC	CASSLSGTRHNEQFF
-	-	TRBV9	TRBJ2-2	TGTGCCAGCAGCGGGGGGATGACCGGGGAGCTGTTTTTT	CASSGGMTGELFF
once	TRBD1	TRBV18	TRBJ2-1	TGTGCCAGCTCCAATCCTCTCCGGGACAGATACAATGAGCAGTTCTTC	CASSNPLRDRYNEQFF
-	-	TRBV7-9	TRBJ1-1	TGTGCCAGCAGCCTCCATGGGCCCGGGGGCACTGAAGCTTTCTTT	CASSLHGPGGTEAFF
-	-	TRBV7-9	TRBJ1-2	TGTGCCAGCAGCTTTTCCGTCCCTGGGGCTAACTATGGCTACACCTTC	CASSFSVPGANYGYTF
-	-	TRBV25-1	TRBJ1-1	TGTGCCAGCAGCCGGGTTGGCAGCACTGAAGCTTTCTTT	CASSRVGSTEAFF
-	-	TRBV5-1	TRBJ1-6	TGCGCCAGCAGCTTAAGTGGAATTGGGAATTCACCCCTCCACTTT	CASSLSGIGNSPLHF
-	-	TRBV9	TRBJ1-1	TGTGCCAGCAGCAGGACTGGATGGAACACTGAAGCTTTCTTT	CASSRTGWNTEAFF
-	-	TRBV14	TRBJ1-2	TGTGCCAGCAGCCAATTTAACAGAGCTTCGGGCTACACCTTC	CASSQFNRASGYTF
-	-	TRBV6-5	TRBJ2-5	TGTGCCAGCAGTTACTCGACGCGTATATCGAAAGAGACCCAGTACTTC	CASSYSTRISKETQYF
-	TRBD1	TRBV5-1	TRBJ1-4	TGCGCCAGCAGCTTGGCCGGGACAGGGGGGACTAATGAAAAACTGTTTTTT	CASSLAGTGGTNEKLFF
-	-	TRBV28	TRBJ2-2	TGTGCCAGCAGTTTGTCACTAGATCAAGGGAACACCGGGGAGCTGTTTTTT	CASSLSLDQGNTGELFF
-	-	TRBV12-5	TRBJ2-6	TGTGCTAGTGGTTTCTGGGCAGGACAAAGTCGGGCCAACGTCCTGACTTTC	CASGFWAGQSRANVLTF
-	-	TRBV12-5	TRBJ1-2	TGTGCTAGTGGTTTGGTTTCCCGGGGGAATGGCTACACCTTC	CASGLVSRGNGYTF
-	-	TRBV27	TRBJ2-7	TGTGCCAGCAGTTTATATCTGGGCTCCTACGAGCAGTACTTC	CASSLYLGSYEQYF
few	-	TRBV10-3	TRBJ1-1	TGTGCCATCAGGCAAGGGGTGTTAGCTTTCTTT	CAIRQGVLAFF
-	TRBD2	TRBV7-6	TRBJ2-1	TGTGCCAGCAGCCTGGGTCCTAGCGGGGGGTTCTACAATGAGCAGTTCTTC	CASSLGPSGGFYNEQFF
-	TRBD2	TRBV9	TRBJ2-7	TGTGCCAGCAGCGTCTCTAGCGGGGGGACCGGATACGAGCAGTACTTC	CASSVSSGGTGYEQYF
-	TRBD1	TRBV2	TRBJ2-3	TGTGCCAGCAGTGAAGTTGGACAGGGCACAGATACGCAGTATTTT	CASSEVGQGTDTQYF
-	-	TRBV7-2	TRBJ1-1	TGTGCCAGCAGCTTTCAAGAAACTGAAGCTTTCTTT	CASSFQETEAFF
-	-	TRBV2	TRBJ1-6	TGTGCCAGCAGTGAAAGGAGACCCCTCCACTTT	CASSERRPLHF